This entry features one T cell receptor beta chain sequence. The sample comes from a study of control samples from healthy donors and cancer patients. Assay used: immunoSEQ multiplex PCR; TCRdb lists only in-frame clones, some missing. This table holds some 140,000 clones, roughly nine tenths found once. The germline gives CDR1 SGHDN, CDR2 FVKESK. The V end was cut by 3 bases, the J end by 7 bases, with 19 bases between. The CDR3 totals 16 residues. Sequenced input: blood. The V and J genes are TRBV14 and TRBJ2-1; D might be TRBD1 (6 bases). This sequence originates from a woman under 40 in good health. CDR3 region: CASSHKGDPIRNEQFF. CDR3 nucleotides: TGTGCCAGCAGCCATAAGGGGGACCCGATTCGGAATGAGCAGTTCTTC. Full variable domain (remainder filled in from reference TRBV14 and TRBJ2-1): EAGVTQFPSHSVIEKGQTVTLRCDPISGHDNLYWYRRVMGKEIKFLLHFVKESKQDESGMPNNRFLAERTGGTYSTLKVQPAELEDSGVYFCASSHKGDPIRNEQFFGPGTRLTVL.